This paragraph covers one TCR beta chain sequence. Its antigen is currently unknown. The entry originates in a study of shared clonotypes between healthy human individuals. Study in general: The plates for each donor numbered three CD4 naive, three CD4 memory, two CD8 naive and one CD8 memory. The study's findings and limits: Rarefaction analysis demonstrated incomplete sorted-subset sequencing notwithstanding large depth. Naive subsets typically showed greater estimated richness than memory subsets.

The table came from immunoSEQ multiplex PCR; TCRdb's copy has only in-frame clones and leaves some out. The repertoire holds around 1.1 million clones, with about 72% as singletons. The germline V gene encodes CDR1 SGHTA and CDR2 FQGTGA. V trimming: 5 bases; J trimming: 4 bases; junction bases outside the gene matches: 8. The CDR3 length is 16 residues. This TCR derives from a man between 18 and 29 years old in good health. Some clones in this sample may be carry-over from other donors' samples. The sample consisted of memory CD4+ T cells from PBMCs. As for subset: CD45RA-negative fraction. The chain joins TRBV7-3 to TRBJ2-1; TRBD1 aligns across 10 bases. CDR3 bases: TGTGCCAGCAGCCCGGTCGGGACAGGGGCTTACAATGAGCAGTTCTTC. Translated: CASSPVGTGAYNEQFF.